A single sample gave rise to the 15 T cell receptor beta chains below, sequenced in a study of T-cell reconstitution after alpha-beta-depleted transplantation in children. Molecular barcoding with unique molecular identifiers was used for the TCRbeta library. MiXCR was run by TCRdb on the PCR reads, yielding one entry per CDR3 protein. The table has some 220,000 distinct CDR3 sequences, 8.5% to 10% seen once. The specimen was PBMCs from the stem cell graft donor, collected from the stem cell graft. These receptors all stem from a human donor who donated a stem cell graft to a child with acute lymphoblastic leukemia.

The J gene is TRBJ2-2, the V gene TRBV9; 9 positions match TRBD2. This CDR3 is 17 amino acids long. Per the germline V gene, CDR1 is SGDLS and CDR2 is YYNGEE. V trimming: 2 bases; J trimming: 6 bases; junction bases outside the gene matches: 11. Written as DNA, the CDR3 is TGTGCCAGCAGCGTTCTAGCGGGGTCCACAGTAGCCGGGGAGCTGTTTTTT. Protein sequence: CASSVLAGSTVAGELFF.

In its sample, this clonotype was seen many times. The CDR3 spells CASSYGDTGELFF. The CDR3 region has the DNA TGTGCCAGCAGTTACGGGGACACCGGGGAGCTGTTTTTT. This chain joins TRBV6-5 and TRBJ2-2, with D hard to call. Germline CDR1 and CDR2: MNHEY and SVGAGI. With 2 bases removed from V and 3 bases from J, the gap between germline ends came to 4 bases. CDR3 length: 13 residues.

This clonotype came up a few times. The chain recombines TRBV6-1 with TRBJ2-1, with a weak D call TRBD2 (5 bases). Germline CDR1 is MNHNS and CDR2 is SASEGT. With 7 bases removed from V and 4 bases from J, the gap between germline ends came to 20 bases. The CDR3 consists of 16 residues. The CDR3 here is CASTKTARTLYNEQFF. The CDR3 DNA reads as TGTGCCAGCACCAAAACGGCCCGGACTCTTTACAATGAGCAGTTCTTC.

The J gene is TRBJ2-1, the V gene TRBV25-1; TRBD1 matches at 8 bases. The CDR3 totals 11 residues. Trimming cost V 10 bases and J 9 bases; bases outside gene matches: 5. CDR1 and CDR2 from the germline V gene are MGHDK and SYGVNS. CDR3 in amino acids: CATYRGSEQFF. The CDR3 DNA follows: TGTGCCACTTACAGGGGGAGTGAGCAGTTCTTC.

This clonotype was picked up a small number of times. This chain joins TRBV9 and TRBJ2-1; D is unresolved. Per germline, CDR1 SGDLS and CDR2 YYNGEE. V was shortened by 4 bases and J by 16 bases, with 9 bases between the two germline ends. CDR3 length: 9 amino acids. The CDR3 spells CASSFPTFF. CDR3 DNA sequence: TGTGCCAGCAGCTTCCCAACCTTCTTC. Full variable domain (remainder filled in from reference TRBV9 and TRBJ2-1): DSGVTQTPKHLITATGQRVTLRCSPRSGDLSVYWYQQSLDQGLQFLIQYYNGEERAKGNILERFSAQQFPDLHSELNLSSLELGDSALYFCASSFPTFFGPGTRLTVL.

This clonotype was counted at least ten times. The CDR3 region has the DNA TGTGCCAGCAGCTCCAGGGTCTCTGGGGCCAACGTCCTGACTTTC. This gives the protein CASSSRVSGANVLTF. The chain combines TRBV5-4 with TRBJ2-6; D is perhaps TRBD1 (5 bases). V was cut by 3 bases and J by 0 bases, with 7 bases left in between. The CDR3 consists of 15 residues. Germline lookup yields CDR1 SGHNT and CDR2 YYREEE (reference sequence). Looking up the rest from reference TRBV5-4 and TRBJ2-6 gives the full variable domain: ETGVTQSPTHLIKTRGQQVTLRCSSQSGHNTVSWYQQALGQGPQFIFQYYREEENGRGNFPPRFSGLQFPNYSSELNVNALELDDSALYLCASSSRVSGANVLTFGAGSRLTVL.

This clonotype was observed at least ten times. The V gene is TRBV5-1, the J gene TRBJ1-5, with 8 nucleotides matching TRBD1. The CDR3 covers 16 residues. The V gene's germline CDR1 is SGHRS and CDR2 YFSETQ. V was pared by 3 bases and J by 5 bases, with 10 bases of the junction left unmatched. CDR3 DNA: TGCGCCAGCAGCTCATTGCCCGGACAGGGAGATCAGCCCCAGCATTTT. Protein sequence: CASSSLPGQGDQPQHF.

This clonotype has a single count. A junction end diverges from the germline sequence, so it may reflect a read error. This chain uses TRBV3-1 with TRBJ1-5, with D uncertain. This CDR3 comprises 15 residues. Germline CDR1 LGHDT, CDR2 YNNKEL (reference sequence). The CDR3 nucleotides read TGTGCCATCAGCCCGGTCTTAGGGAGCAATCAGCCCCAGCATTTT. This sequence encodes CAISPVLGSNQPQHF.

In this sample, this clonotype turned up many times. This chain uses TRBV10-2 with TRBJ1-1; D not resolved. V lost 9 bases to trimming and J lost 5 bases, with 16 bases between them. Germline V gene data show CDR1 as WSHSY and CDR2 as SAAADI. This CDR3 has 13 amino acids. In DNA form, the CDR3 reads TGCGCCAGTCAGGACGGACCGGGGACTGAAGCTTTCTTT. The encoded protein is CASQDGPGTEAFF.

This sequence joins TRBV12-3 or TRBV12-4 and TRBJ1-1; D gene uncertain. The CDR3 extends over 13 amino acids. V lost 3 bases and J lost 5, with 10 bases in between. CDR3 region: CASSFSFGTEAFF. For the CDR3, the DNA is TGTGCCAGCAGTTTTAGCTTCGGGACTGAAGCTTTCTTT.

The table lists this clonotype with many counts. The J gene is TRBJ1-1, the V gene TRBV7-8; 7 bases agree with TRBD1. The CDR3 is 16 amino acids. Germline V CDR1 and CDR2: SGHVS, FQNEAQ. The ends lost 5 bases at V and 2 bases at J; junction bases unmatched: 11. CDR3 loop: CASSQGQVGLNTEAFF. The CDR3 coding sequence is TGTGCCAGCAGCCAAGGACAGGTGGGGTTAAACACTGAAGCTTTCTTT. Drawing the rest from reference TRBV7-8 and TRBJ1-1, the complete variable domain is GAGVSQSPRYKVAKRGQDVALRCDPISGHVSLFWYQQALGQGPEFLTYFQNEAQLDKSGLPSDRFFAERPEGSVSTLKIQRTQQEDSAVYLCASSQGQVGLNTEAFFGQGTRLTVV.

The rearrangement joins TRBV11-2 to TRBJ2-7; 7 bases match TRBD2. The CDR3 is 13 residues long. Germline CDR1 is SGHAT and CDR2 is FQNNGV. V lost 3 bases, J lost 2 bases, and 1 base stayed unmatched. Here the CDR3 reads CASSFGTTYEQYF. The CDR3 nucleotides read TGTGCCAGCAGCTTCGGGACTACCTACGAGCAGTACTTC.

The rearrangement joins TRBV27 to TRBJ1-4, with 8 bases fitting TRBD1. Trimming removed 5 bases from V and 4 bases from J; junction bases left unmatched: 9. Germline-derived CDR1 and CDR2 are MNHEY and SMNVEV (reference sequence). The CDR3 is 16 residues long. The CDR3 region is CASSSRQGAVNEKLFF. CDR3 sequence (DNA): TGTGCCAGCAGTAGCCGGCAGGGGGCGGTTAATGAAAAACTGTTTTTT.

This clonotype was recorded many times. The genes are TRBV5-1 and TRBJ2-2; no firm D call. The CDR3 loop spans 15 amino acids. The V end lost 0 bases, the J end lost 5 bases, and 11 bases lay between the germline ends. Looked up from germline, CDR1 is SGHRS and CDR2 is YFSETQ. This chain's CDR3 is CASSLGPLATGELFF. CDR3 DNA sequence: TGCGCCAGCAGCTTGGGCCCTCTGGCGACCGGGGAGCTGTTTTTT.

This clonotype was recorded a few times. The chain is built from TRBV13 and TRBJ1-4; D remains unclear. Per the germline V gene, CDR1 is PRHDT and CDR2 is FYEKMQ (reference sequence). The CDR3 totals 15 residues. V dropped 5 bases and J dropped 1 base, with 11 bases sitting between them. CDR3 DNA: TGTGCCAGCAGCCATGGAGAGGGAACTAATGAAAAACTGTTTTTT. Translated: CASSHGEGTNEKLFF.